This entry describes one TCR beta chain. Individuals aged about 18 to 95 years were recruited from around 22 US areas. Participants' reported clinical history set cohort assignment. The data are from a study of blood T cell repertoires in COVID-19. Germline-derived CDR1 and CDR2 are SGHAT and FQNNGV. This CDR3 contains 13 residues. The V gene lost 9 bases and the J gene lost 2 bases, with 13 bases spanning the gap. Sequencing was performed with immunoSEQ multiplex PCR; in TCRdb, only in-frame clones are kept and a portion is missing. This table holds approximately 250,000 clones, about 81% found once. The rearrangement links TRBV11-2 to TRBJ1-2, with D possibly being TRBD1 (6 bases). The TCR sequence derives from a man under 40 with acute COVID-19. Sample: PBMCs or T cells enriched from blood (not recorded which). The CDR3 bases are TGTGCCAGTTCTCAAGGGGGAAACTATGGCTACACCTTC. This codes for CASSQGGNYGYTF.